What follows is one TCR beta chain and its context. Its target is unknown. This entry belongs to a study of cytotoxic CD8 clonotypes in ibrutinib-treated CLL. The wider study: Enrolment comprised about 10 relapsed/refractory and some 15 treatment-naive patients; under 18 were IGHV unmutated. Mean values per sample were 255,043 productive templates and 93,000 or so productive rearrangements. Partial responders around 24, complete 2; around twelve progressed and roughly 14 stayed in remission by median 68 months. The study's findings and limits: There were few public clonotypes, and on treatment they contracted or stayed stable.

Profiled with immunoSEQ multiplex PCR; TCRdb holds only in-frame clones, not every one. Among more than 35,000 clones, about two thirds were seen once, and the ten largest hold over 15%. V was shortened by 5 bases and J by 4 bases, with 14 bases between the two germline ends. The CDR3 spans 14 residues. The germline V gene encodes CDR1 SEHNR and CDR2 FQNEAQ (reference sequence). The chain has TRBV7-9 and TRBJ1-1; the D gene is possibly TRBD1 (5 bases). The starting material was PBMCs, obtained at disease progression, from a patient treated with ibrutinib. The source is a human donor with chronic lymphocytic leukemia. The CDR3 DNA is TGTGCCAGCAGCGCCGCAGGGTTTTTCACTGAAGCTTTCTTT. Its translation: CASSAAGFFTEAFF. Full variable domain (rest looked up from reference TRBV7-9 and TRBJ1-1): DTGVSQNPRHKITKRGQNVTFRCDPISEHNRLYWYRQTLGQGPEFLTYFQNEAQLEKSRLLSDRFSAERPKGSFSTLEIQRTEQGDSAMYLCASSAAGFFTEAFFGQGTRLTVV.